The T cell receptor (beta chain) under discussion was sequenced for a study of T cell repertoires in aging, cancer and after chemotherapy. Across the study: Roughly 9.3 million TCR reads made up the full dataset. Findings and caveats of the study: The repertoire data cannot show anything about immunological memory following chemotherapy. Untreated cancer patients had significantly lower blood TCR diversity than age-matched healthy donors.

The V gene's germline CDR1 is KGHSH and CDR2 LQKENI. Trimming removed 6 bases at V and 1 base at J, with 13 bases between. The CDR3 runs to 16 residues. A mixed TRB-A/B primer pool amplified rearranged TRB by multiplex touch-down PCR. TCRdb ran MiXCR on the multiplex PCR reads and lists one entry per CDR3 protein. Altogether roughly 4,300 distinct CDR3 sequences are present, roughly 25% being singletons, with the ten largest covering 29%. The template was genomic DNA from peripheral blood, not RNA. This clonotype is medium-sized (0.01 to 0.1%). Its target is unknown. V usage is TRBV18 and J usage is TRBJ2-6, with unresolved D. Sequenced: blood. The sequence derives from a human donor in good health. The donor label of this sample is uncertain. The CDR3 spells CASSTDLISGANVLTF. Here the CDR3 DNA reads TGTGCCAGCTCTACCGATCTAATTTCTGGGGCCAACGTCCTGACTTTC.